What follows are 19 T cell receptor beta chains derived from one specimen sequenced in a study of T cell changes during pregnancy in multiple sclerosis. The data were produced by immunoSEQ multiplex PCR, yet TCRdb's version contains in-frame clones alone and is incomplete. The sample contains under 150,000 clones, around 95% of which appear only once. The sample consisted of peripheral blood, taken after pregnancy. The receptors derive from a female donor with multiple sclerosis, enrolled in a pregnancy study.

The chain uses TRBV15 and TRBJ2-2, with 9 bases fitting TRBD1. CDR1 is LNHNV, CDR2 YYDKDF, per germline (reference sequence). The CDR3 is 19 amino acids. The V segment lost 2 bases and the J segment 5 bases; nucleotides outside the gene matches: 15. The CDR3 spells CATSRIGNPGQGGTGELFF. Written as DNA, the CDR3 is TGTGCCACCAGCAGAATCGGGAACCCGGGACAGGGAGGAACCGGGGAGCTGTTTTTT.

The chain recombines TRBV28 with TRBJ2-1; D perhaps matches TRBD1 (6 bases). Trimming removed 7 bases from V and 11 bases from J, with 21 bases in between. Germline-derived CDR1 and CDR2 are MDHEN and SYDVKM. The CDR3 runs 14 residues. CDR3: CASTPVSVGGKQFF. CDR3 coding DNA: TGTGCCAGCACCCCAGTCTCGGTAGGGGGTAAGCAGTTCTTC.

CDR3 loop: CASSLKRQGTEAFF. DNA of the CDR3: TGTGCCAGCAGCTTAAAACGGCAGGGCACTGAAGCTTTCTTT. The chain employs TRBV7-8 and TRBJ1-1; a possible D gene is TRBD1 (5 bases). This CDR3 has 14 residues. CDR1 is SGHVS and CDR2 is FQNEAQ in the germline V gene. V was shortened by 2 bases and J by 4 bases, with 11 bases between the two germline ends.

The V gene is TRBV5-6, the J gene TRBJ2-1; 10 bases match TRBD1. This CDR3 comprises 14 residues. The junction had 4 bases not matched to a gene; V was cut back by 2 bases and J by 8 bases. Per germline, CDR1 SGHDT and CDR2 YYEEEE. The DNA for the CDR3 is TGTGCCAGCAGCTTTGGGACAGGGGAGGATGAGCAGTTCTTC. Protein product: CASSFGTGEDEQFF. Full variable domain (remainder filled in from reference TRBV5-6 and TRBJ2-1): DAGVTQSPTHLIKTRGQQVTLRCSPKSGHDTVSWYQQALGQGPQFIFQYYEEEERQRGNFPDRFSGHQFPNYSSELNVNALLLGDSALYLCASSFGTGEDEQFFGPGTRLTVL.

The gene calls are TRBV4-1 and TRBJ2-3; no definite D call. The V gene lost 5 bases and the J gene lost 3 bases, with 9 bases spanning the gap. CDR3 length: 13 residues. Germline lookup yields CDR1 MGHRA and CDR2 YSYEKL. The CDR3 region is CASSVLRTDTQYF. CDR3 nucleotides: TGCGCCAGCAGCGTGCTCAGGACAGATACGCAGTATTTT.

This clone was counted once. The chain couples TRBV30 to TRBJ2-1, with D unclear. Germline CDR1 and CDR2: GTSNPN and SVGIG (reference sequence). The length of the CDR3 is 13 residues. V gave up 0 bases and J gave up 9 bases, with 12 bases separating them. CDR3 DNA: TGTGCCTGGAGTGTACGGAAGACTCTTGAGCAGTTCTTC. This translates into CAWSVRKTLEQFF.

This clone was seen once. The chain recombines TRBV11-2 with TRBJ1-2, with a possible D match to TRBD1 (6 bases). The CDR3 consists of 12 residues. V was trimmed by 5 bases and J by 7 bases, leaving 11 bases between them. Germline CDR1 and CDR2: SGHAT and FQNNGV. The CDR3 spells CASSANRVGYTF. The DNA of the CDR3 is TGTGCCAGCAGCGCAAACAGGGTTGGCTACACCTTC.

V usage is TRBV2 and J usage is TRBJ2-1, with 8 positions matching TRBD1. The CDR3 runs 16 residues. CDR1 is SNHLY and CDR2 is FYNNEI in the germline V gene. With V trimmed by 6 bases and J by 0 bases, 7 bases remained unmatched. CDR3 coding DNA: TGTGCCAGCAGGAACCGGGACAGGAGCTCCTACAATGAGCAGTTCTTC. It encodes CASRNRDRSSYNEQFF. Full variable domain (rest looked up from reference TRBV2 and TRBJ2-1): EPEVTQTPSHQVTQMGQEVILRCVPISNHLYFYWYRQILGQKVEFLVSFYNNEISEKSEIFDDQFSVERPDGSNFTLKIRSTKLEDSAMYFCASRNRDRSSYNEQFFGPGTRLTVL.

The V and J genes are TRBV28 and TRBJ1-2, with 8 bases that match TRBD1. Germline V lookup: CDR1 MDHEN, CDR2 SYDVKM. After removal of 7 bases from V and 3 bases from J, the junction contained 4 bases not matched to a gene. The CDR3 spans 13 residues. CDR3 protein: CASTGGVYYGYTF. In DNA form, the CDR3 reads TGTGCCAGCACAGGGGGCGTGTACTATGGCTACACCTTC.

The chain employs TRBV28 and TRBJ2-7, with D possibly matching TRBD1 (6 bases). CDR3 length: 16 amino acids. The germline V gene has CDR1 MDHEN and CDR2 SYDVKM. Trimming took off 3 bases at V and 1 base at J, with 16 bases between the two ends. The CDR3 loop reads CASSFEYQDRSYEQYF. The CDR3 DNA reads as TGTGCCAGCAGTTTCGAGTACCAGGACAGATCCTACGAGCAGTACTTC.

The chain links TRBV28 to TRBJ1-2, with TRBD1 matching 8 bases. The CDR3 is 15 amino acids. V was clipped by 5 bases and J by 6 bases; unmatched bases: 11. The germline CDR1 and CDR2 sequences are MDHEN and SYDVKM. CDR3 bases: TGTGCCAGCAGTCCCACGGGCAGGGGGCGGGATGGCTACACCTTC. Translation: CASSPTGRGRDGYTF.

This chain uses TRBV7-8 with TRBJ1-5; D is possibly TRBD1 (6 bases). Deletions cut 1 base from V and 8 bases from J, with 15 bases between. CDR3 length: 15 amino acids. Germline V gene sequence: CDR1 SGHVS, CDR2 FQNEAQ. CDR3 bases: TGTGCCAGCAGCTTAGGCAGACAGGTTCTTGAGCCCCAGCATTTT. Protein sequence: CASSLGRQVLEPQHF. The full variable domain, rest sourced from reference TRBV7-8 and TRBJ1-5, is GAGVSQSPRYKVAKRGQDVALRCDPISGHVSLFWYQQALGQGPEFLTYFQNEAQLDKSGLPSDRFFAERPEGSVSTLKIQRTQQEDSAVYLCASSLGRQVLEPQHFGDGTRLSIL.

In nucleotides, the CDR3 is TGCGCCAGCAGCTTGGCCACCCAGGGGCTGAGGGAGACCCAGTACTTC. It is translated as CASSLATQGLRETQYF. The chain employs TRBV5-1 and TRBJ2-5; weak D call: TRBD1 (6 bases). The V gene's germline CDR1 is SGHRS and CDR2 YFSETQ. Trimming removed 0 bases at V and 5 bases at J, with 17 bases between. The length of the CDR3 is 16 residues.

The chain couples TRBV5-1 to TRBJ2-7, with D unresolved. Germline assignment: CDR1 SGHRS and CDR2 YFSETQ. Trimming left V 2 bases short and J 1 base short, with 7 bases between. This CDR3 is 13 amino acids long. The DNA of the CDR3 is TGCGCCAGCAGCTTAAAGCCGTCCTACGAGCAGTACTTC. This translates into CASSLKPSYEQYF. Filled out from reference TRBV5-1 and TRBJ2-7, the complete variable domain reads KAGVTQTPRYLIKTRGQQVTLSCSPISGHRSVSWYQQTPGQGLQFLFEYFSETQRNKGNFPGRFSGRQFSNSRSEMNVSTLELGDSALYLCASSLKPSYEQYFGPGTRLTVT.

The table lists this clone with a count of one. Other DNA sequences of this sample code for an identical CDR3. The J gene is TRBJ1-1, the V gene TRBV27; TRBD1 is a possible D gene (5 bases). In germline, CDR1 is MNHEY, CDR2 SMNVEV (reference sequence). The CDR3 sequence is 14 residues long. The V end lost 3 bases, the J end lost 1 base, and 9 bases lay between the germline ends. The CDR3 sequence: CASSFGGGNTEAFF. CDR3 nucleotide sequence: TGTGCCAGCAGTTTCGGGGGGGGGAACACTGAAGCTTTCTTT.

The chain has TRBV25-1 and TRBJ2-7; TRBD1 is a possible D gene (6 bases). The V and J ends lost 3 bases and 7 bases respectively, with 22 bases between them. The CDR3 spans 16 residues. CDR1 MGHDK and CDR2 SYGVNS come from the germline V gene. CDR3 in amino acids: CASSDPGHLLLGEQYF. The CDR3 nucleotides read TGTGCCAGCAGTGATCCGGGACACCTCCTCCTAGGAGAGCAGTACTTC.

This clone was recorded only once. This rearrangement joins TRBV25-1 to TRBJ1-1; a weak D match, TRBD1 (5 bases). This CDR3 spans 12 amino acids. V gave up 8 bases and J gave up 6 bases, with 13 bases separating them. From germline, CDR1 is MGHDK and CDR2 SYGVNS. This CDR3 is CASGADLPEAFF. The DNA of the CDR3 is TGTGCCAGCGGGGCTGATCTGCCTGAAGCTTTCTTT. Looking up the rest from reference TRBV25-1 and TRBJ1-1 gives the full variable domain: EADIYQTPRYLVIGTGKKITLECSQTMGHDKMYWYQQDPGMELHLIHYSYGVNSTEKGDLSSESTVSRIRTEHFPLTLESARPSHTSQYLCASGADLPEAFFGQGTRLTVV.

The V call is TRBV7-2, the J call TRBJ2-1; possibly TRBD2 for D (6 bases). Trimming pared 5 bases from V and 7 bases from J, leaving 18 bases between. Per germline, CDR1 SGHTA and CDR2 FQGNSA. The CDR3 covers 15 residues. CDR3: CASSTRGAGKNEQFF. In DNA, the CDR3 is TGTGCCAGCAGCACCCGCGGGGCAGGGAAGAATGAGCAGTTCTTC.

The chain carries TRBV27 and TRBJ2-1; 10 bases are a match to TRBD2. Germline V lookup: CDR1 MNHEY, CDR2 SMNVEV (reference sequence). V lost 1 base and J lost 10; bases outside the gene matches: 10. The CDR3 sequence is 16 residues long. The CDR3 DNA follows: TGTGCCAGCAGTTTATTAAGGGCTAGCGGGAGTGAGGAGCAGTTCTTC. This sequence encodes CASSLLRASGSEEQFF.